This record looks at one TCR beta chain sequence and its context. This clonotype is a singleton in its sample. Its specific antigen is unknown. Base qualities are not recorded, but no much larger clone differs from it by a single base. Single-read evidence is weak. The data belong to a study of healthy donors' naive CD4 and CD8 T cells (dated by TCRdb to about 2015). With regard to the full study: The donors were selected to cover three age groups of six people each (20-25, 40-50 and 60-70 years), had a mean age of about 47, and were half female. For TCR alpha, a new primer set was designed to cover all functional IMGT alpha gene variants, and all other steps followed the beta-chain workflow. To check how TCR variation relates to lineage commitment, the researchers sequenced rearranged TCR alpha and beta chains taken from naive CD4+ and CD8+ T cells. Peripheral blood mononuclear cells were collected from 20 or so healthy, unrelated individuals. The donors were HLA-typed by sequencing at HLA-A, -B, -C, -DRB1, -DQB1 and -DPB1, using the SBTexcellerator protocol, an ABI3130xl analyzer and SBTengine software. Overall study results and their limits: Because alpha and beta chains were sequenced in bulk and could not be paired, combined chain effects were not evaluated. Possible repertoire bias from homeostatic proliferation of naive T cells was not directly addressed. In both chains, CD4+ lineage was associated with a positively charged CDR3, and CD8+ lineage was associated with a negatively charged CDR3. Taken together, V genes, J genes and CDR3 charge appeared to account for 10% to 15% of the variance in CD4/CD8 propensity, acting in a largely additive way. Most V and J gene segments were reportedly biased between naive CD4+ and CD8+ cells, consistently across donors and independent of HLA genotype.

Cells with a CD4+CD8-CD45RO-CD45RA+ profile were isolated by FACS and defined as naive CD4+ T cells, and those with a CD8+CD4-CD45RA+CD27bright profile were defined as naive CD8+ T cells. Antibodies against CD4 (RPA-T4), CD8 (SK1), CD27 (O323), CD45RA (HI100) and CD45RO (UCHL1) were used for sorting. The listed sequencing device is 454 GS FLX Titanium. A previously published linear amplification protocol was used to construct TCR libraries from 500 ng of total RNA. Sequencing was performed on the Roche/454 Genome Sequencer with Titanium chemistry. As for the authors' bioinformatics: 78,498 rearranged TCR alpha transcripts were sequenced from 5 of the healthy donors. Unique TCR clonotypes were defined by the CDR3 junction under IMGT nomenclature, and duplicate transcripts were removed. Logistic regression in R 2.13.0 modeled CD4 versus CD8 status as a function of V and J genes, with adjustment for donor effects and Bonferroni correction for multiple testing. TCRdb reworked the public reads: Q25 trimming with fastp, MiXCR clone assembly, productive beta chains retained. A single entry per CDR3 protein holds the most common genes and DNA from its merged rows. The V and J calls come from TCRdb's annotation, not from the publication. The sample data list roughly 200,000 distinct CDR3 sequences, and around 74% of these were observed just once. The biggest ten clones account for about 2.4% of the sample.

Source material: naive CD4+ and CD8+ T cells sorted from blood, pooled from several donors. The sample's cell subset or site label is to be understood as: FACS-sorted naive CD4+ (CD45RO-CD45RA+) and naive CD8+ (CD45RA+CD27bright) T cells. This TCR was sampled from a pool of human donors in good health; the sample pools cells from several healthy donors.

The CDR3 is CASSLDITYNEQFF. The nucleotide sequence is given as TGTGCCAGCAGTTTAGACATAACGTACAATGAGCAGTTCTTC. This chain is built from TRBV27 and TRBJ2-1; too little of a D gene remains to name it. Counted from cysteine to phenylalanine, this CDR3 has 14 amino acids. Kept here is only the CDR3 DNA, which spans 42 bases and is read in frame from base 1. V is reduced by 2 bases and J by 4 bases, leaving a spacing of 9 bases between them. CDR1 and CDR2 are read off the germline V gene (reference sequence) as MNHEY and SMNVEV.